The 6 T cell receptor beta chains below were found in one sample sequenced in a study of T cell responses to AZD1222 COVID-19 vaccine. Method: immunoSEQ multiplex PCR; TCRdb's copy keeps in-frame clones and lacks some. The table includes around 100,000 clones, about 90% detected once. Sequencing used peripheral blood, obtained on day 0 of MenACWY control vaccination. Every receptor here comes from an adult in good health.

This rearrangement joins TRBV19 to TRBJ2-1; TRBD1 agrees at 11 bases. The J segment lost 6 bases and the V segment lost 5 bases, leaving 6 bases of the junction unmatched. This CDR3 has 15 amino acids. The germline CDR1 and CDR2 sequences are LNHDA and SQIVND (reference sequence). The CDR3 DNA reads TGTGCCAGTAGTGATGGGGACAGGGGGTCCAATGAGCAGTTCTTC. Translation gives CASSDGDRGSNEQFF.

This clone has only one observation. V gene TRBV9 combines with J gene TRBJ2-7; 7 bases are a match to TRBD1. The CDR3 consists of 14 residues. The trim removed 3 bases at V and 4 bases at J, leaving 7 bases unmatched. Germline V gene lookup returns CDR1 SGDLS and CDR2 YYNGEE. DNA for the CDR3: TGTGCCAGCAGCGCGGGACAGCTCATATACGAGCAGTACTTC. This encodes CASSAGQLIYEQYF. Full variable domain (rest looked up from reference TRBV9 and TRBJ2-7): DSGVTQTPKHLITATGQRVTLRCSPRSGDLSVYWYQQSLDQGLQFLIQYYNGEERAKGNILERFSAQQFPDLHSELNLSSLELGDSALYFCASSAGQLIYEQYFGPGTRLTVT.

The chain joins TRBV7-9 to TRBJ1-1; 10 positions agree with TRBD1. The germline V gene has CDR1 SEHNR and CDR2 FQNEAQ (reference sequence). V was pared by 2 bases and J by 4 bases, with 4 bases of the junction left unmatched. This CDR3 contains 15 residues. The CDR3 protein is CASSLSGQGFTEAFF. The CDR3 DNA reads as TGTGCCAGCAGCTTATCGGGACAGGGGTTCACTGAAGCTTTCTTT.

The chain links TRBV7-2 to TRBJ2-1; no firm D call. CDR3 length: 15 amino acids. Deletions cut 2 bases from V and 1 base from J, with 9 bases between. Germline values: CDR1 SGHTA, CDR2 FQGNSA. The CDR3 nucleotides read TGTGCCAGCAGCTTAACTCAACCGTCCTACAATGAGCAGTTCTTC. This codes for CASSLTQPSYNEQFF.

The V call is TRBV29-1, the J call TRBJ1-1; a possible D gene is TRBD1 (5 bases). In germline, CDR1 is SQVTM, CDR2 ANQGSEA. With 7 bases removed from V and 7 bases from J, the gap between germline ends came to 13 bases. CDR3 length: 11 residues. CDR3 region: CSATDSLEAFF. The DNA of the CDR3 is TGCAGCGCGACCGACAGCCTTGAAGCTTTCTTT.

This chain uses TRBV9 with TRBJ2-5; D might be TRBD2 (6 bases). The V and J ends lost 0 bases and 5 bases respectively, with 14 bases between them. The CDR3 is made up of 15 amino acids. Germline loops: CDR1 SGDLS, CDR2 YYNGEE. The CDR3 is CASSVGVGSGETQYF. The CDR3 nucleotides are TGTGCCAGCAGCGTAGGGGTGGGGAGCGGGGAGACCCAGTACTTC.